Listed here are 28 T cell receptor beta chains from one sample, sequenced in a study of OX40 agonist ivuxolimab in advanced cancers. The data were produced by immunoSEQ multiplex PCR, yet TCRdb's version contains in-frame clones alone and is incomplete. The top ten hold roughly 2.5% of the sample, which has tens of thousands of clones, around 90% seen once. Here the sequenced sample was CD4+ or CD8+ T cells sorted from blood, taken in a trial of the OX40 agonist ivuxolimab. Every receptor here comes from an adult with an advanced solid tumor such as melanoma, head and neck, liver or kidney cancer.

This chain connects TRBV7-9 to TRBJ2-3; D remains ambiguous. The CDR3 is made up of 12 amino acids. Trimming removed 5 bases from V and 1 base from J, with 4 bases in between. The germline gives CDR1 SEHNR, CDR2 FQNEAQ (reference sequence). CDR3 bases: TGTGCCAGCAGCCGTGGCACAGATACGCAGTATTTT. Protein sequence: CASSRGTDTQYF.

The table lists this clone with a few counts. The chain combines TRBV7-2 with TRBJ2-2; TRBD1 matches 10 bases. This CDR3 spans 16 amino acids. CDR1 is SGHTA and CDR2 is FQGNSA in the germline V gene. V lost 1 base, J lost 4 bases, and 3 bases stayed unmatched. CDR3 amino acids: CASSLVRTGGTGELFF. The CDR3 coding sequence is TGTGCCAGCAGCTTAGTTCGGACAGGGGGCACCGGGGAGCTGTTTTTT.

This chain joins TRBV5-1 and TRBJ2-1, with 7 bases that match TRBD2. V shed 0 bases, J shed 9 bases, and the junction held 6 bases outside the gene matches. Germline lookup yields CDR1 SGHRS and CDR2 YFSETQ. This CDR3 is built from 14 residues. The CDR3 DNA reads TGCGCCAGCAGCTTGGAACAGAGGGAGGGTGAGCAGTTCTTC. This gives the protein CASSLEQREGEQFF.

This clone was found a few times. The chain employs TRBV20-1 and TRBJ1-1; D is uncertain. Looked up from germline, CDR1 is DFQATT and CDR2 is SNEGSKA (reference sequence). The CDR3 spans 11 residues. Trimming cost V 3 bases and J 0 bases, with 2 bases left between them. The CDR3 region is CSARLNTEAFF. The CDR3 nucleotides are TGCAGTGCTAGGCTGAACACTGAAGCTTTCTTT.

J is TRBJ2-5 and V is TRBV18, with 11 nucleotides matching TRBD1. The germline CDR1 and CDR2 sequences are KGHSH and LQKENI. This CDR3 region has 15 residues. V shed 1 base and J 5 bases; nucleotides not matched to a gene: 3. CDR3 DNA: TGTGCCAGCTCACCACTAGGACAGGGGGCGGAGACCCAGTACTTC. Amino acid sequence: CASSPLGQGAETQYF. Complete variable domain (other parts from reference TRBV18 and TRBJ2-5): NAGVMQNPRHLVRRRGQEARLRCSPMKGHSHVYWYRQLPEEGLKFMVYLQKENIIDESGMPKERFSAEFPKEGPSILRIQQVVRGDSAAYFCASSPLGQGAETQYFGPGTRLLVL.

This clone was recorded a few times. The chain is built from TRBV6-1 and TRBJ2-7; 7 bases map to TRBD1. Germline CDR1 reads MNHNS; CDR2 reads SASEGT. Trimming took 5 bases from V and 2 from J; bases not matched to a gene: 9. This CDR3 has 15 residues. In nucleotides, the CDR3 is TGTGCCAGCAGTTCATTCTGGGACAGCACCTACGAGCAGTACTTC. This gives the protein CASSSFWDSTYEQYF.

The CDR3 region is CASSPSTPGGEQFF. The CDR3 DNA reads TGTGCCAGCAGCCCAAGCACCCCGGGCGGGGAGCAGTTCTTC. V gene TRBV11-2 combines with J gene TRBJ2-1, with a weak D call TRBD2 (5 bases). Germline V lookup: CDR1 SGHAT, CDR2 FQNNGV. CDR3 length equals 14 residues. V was trimmed by 5 bases and J by 10 bases, leaving 18 bases between them.

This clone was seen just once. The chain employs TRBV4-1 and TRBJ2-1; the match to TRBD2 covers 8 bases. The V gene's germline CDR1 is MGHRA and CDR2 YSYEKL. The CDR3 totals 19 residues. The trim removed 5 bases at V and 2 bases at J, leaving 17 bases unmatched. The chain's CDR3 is CASSSQQGRAGDAYNEQFF. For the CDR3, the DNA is TGCGCCAGCAGCAGCCAGCAAGGGAGAGCGGGAGATGCCTACAATGAGCAGTTCTTC.

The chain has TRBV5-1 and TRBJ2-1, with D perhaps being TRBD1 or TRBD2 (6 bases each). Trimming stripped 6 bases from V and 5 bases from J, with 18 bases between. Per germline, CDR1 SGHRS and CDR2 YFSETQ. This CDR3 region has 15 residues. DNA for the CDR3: TGCGCCAGCACAGCAAGAGGGGGGACGCACAATGAGCAGTTCTTC. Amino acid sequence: CASTARGGTHNEQFF.

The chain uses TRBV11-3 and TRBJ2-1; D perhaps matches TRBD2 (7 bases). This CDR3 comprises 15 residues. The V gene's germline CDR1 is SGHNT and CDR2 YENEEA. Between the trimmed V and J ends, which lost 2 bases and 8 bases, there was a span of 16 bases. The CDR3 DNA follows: TGTGCCAGCAGCTTATTTTCTACGGGGGGCGATGAGCAGTTCTTC. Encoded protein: CASSLFSTGGDEQFF.

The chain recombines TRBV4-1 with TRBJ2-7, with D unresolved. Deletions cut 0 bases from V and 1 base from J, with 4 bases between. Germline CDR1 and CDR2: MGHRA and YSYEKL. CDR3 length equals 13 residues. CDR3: CASSQEISYEQYF. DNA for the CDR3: TGCGCCAGCAGCCAAGAAATATCCTACGAGCAGTACTTC.

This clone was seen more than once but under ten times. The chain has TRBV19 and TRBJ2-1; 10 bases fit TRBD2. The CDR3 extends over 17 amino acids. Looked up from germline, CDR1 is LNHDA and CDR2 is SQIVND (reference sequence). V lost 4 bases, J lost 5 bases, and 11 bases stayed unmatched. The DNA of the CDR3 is TGTGCCAGTAGTAGACTCGTAGCGGGAGGACGAAACAATGAGCAGTTCTTC. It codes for CASSRLVAGGRNNEQFF.

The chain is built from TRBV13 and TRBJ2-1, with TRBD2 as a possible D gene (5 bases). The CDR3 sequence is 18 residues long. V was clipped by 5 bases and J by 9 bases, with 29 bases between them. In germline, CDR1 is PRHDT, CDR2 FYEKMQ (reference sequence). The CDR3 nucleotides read TGTGCCAGCAGCCCCGGGATTGCCGCTAGCATCGGAGGCAGTGAGCAGTTCTTC. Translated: CASSPGIAASIGGSEQFF.

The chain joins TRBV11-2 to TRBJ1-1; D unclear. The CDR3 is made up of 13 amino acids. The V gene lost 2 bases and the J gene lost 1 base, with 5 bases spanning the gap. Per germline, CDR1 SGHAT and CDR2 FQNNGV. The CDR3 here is CASSLSTNTEAFF. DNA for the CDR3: TGTGCCAGCAGCTTATCGACGAACACTGAAGCTTTCTTT.

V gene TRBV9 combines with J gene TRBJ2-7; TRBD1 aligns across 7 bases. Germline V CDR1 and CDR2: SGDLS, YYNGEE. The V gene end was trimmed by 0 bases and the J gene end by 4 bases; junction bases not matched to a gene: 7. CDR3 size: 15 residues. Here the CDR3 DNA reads TGTGCCAGCAGCGTAGGGACAGGCGGTGGTTACGAGCAGTACTTC. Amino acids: CASSVGTGGGYEQYF.

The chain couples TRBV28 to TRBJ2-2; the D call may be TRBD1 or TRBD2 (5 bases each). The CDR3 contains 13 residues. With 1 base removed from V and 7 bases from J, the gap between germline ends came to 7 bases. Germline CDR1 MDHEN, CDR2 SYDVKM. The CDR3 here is CASSLLGVGELFF. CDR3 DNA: TGTGCCAGCAGTTTATTGGGGGTCGGGGAGCTGTTTTTT. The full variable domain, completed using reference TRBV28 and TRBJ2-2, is DVKVTQSSRYLVKRTGEKVFLECVQDMDHENMFWYRQDPGLGLRLIYFSYDVKMKEKGDIPEGYSVSREKKERFSLILESASTNQTSMYLCASSLLGVGELFFGEGSRLTVL.

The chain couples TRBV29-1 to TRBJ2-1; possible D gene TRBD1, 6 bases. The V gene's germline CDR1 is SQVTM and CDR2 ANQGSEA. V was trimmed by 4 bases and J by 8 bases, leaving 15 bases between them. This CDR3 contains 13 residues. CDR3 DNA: TGCAGCGTTGTAAAACAGGGAATTGATGAGCAGTTCTTC. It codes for CSVVKQGIDEQFF.

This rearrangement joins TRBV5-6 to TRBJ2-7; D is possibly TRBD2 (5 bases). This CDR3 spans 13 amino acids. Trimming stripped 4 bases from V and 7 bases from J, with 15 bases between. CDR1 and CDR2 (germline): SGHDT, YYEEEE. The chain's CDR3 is CASSPGSVWEQYF. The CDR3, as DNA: TGTGCCAGCAGCCCGGGGTCTGTGTGGGAGCAGTACTTC.

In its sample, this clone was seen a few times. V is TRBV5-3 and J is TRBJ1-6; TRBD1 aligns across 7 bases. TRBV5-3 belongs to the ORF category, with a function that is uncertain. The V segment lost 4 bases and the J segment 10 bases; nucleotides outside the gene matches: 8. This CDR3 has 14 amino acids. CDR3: CARSPRDRQSPLHF. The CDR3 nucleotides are TGTGCCAGAAGCCCCCGGGACAGACAATCACCCCTCCACTTT.

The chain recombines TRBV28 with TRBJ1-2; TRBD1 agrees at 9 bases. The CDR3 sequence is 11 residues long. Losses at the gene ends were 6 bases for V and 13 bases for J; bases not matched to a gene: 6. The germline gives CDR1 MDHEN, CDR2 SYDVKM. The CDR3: CASSLQGACTF. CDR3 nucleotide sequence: TGTGCCAGCAGCCTACAGGGGGCGTGCACCTTC.

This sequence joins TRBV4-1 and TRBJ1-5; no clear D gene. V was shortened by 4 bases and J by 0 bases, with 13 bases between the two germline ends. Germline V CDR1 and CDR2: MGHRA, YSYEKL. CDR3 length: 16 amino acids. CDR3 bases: TGCGCCAGCAGCCGAGACCTTCTCTATAGCAATCAGCCCCAGCATTTT. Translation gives CASSRDLLYSNQPQHF.

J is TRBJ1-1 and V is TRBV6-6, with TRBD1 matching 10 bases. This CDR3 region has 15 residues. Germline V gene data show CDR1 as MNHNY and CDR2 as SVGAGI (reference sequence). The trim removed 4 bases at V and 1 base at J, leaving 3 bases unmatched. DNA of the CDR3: TGTGCCAGCAGTTCCCGGGACAGGGGGAACACTGAAGCTTTCTTT. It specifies CASSSRDRGNTEAFF.

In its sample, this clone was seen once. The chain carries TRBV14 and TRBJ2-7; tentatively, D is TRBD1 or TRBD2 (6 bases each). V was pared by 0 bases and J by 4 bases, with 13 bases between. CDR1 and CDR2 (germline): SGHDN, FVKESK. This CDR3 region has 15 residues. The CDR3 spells CASSQDPGARYEQYF. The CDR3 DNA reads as TGTGCCAGCAGCCAAGATCCGGGGGCCCGGTACGAGCAGTACTTC.

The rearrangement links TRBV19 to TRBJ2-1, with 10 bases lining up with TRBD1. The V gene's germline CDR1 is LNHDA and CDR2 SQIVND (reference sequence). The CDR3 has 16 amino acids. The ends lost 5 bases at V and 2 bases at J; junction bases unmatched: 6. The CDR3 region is CASSLWTGGTYNEQFF. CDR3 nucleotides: TGTGCCAGTAGTCTATGGACAGGGGGAACCTACAATGAGCAGTTCTTC.

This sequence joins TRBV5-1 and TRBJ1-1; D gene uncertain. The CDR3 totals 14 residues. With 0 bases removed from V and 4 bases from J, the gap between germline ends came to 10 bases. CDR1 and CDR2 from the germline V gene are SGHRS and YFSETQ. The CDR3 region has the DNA TGCGCCAGCAGCTTGGGGGGATCCGGCACTGAAGCTTTCTTT. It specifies CASSLGGSGTEAFF.

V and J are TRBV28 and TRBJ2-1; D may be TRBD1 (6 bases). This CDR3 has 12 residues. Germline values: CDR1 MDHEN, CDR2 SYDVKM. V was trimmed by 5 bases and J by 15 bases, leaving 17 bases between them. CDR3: CASSLDRDKAFF. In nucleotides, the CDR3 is TGTGCCAGCAGTCTAGACCGGGACAAGGCGTTCTTC.

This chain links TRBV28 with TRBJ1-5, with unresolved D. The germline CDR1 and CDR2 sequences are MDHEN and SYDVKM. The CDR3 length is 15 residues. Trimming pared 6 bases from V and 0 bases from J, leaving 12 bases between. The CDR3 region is CASSPSTGSNQPQHF. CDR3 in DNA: TGTGCCAGCAGCCCCTCGACCGGTAGCAATCAGCCCCAGCATTTT.

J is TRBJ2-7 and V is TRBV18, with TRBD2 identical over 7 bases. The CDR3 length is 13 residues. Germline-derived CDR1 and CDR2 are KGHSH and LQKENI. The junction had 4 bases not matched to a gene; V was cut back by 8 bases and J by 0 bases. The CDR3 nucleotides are TGTGCCAGCGCCCTAGCGGCCTCCTACGAGCAGTACTTC. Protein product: CASALAASYEQYF.